Here is one TCR beta chain with its context. The antigen is not known. The record originates from a study of cytomegalovirus exposure and HLA in healthy donors. Notes on the study in general: TCR beta sequences numbering roughly 16,000 were associated with HLA alleles at 0.05 false discovery rate in a later analysis.

This PCR relied on a set of 60 Vbeta primers and 13 Jbeta primers. This table comes from immunoSEQ multiplex PCR, and its TCRdb copy is limited to in-frame clones, with some not included. This sample yields roughly 100,000 clones, of which roughly 74% are seen a single time; less than 2% belongs to the top ten. After removal of 4 bases from V and 7 bases from J, the junction contained 25 bases not matched to a gene. This CDR3 region has 21 residues. CDR1 is SGHVT, CDR2 SQSDAQ, per germline. The chain combines TRBV7-4 with TRBJ1-6; TRBD1 agrees at 7 bases. The sequenced sample consisted of PBMCs. This sequence was found in a woman in her 40s in good health and CMV-seronegative. The CDR3 sequence: CASSWKYDEYRGDGGNSPLHF. The CDR3 region has the DNA TGTGCCAGCAGCTGGAAATACGACGAATACAGGGGTGACGGGGGCAATTCACCCCTCCACTTT. The full variable domain, in which reference TRBV7-4 and TRBJ1-6 provide the parts outside the CDR3, is GAGVSQSPRYKVAKRGRDVALRCDSISGHVTLYWYRQTLGQGSEVLTYSQSDAQRDKSGRPSGRFSAERPERSVSTLKIQRTEQGDSAVYLCASSWKYDEYRGDGGNSPLHFGNGTRLTVT.